This passage covers 31 T cell receptor beta chains from one sample sequenced in a study of blood T cell repertoires in COVID-19. The table came from immunoSEQ multiplex PCR; TCRdb's copy has only in-frame clones and leaves some out. Found here are under 300,000 clones, roughly nine tenths of them singletons; the top ten hold approximately 6.2%. What was sequenced was peripheral blood. The receptors were sampled from a man aged 55 to 70 with acute or convalescent COVID-19.

The chain has TRBV25-1 and TRBJ2-5; TRBD1 matches at 11 bases. Trimming at V came to 4 bases and at J to 7 bases, leaving 2 bases not matched to a gene. The CDR3 has 13 residues. The germline V gene has CDR1 MGHDK and CDR2 SYGVNS. For the CDR3, the DNA is TGTGCCAGCAGTGCGGGACAGGGGGGGACCCAGTACTTC. Its translation is CASSAGQGGTQYF.

The chain employs TRBV2 and TRBJ2-3; possible D gene TRBD1, 6 bases. V was pared by 1 base and J by 2 bases, with 10 bases between. The CDR3 is 15 amino acids. Germline loops: CDR1 SNHLY, CDR2 FYNNEI. This CDR3 is CASSEDAGATDTQYF. Here the CDR3 DNA reads TGTGCCAGCAGTGAAGATGCAGGGGCCACAGATACGCAGTATTTT.

The gene calls are TRBV19 and TRBJ2-1; D ambiguous. Germline CDR1 LNHDA, CDR2 SQIVND (reference sequence). Trimming cost V 1 base and J 4 bases, with 11 bases left between them. The CDR3 loop spans 15 amino acids. The CDR3 DNA reads TGTGCCAGTAGTATAGTTGCGGCCGAATACAATGAGCAGTTCTTC. It codes for CASSIVAAEYNEQFF.

This clone was found a few times. The chain has TRBV19 and TRBJ1-3, with D tentatively TRBD1 (6 bases). V was pared by 6 bases and J by 0 bases, with 24 bases between. The CDR3 sequence is 19 residues long. From germline, CDR1 is LNHDA and CDR2 SQIVND (reference sequence). The CDR3 here is CASRVRPYGQPSSGNTIYF. Written as DNA, the CDR3 is TGTGCCAGTAGGGTAAGGCCTTATGGACAGCCGAGCTCTGGAAACACCATATATTTT.

The chain employs TRBV28 and TRBJ2-7; D remains ambiguous. The germline V gene encodes CDR1 MDHEN and CDR2 SYDVKM. Trimming took off 4 bases at V and 3 bases at J, with 4 bases between the two ends. The CDR3 sequence is 11 residues long. The CDR3, as DNA: TGTGCCAGCAGTTCCCACTACGAGCAGTACTTC. Translation gives CASSSHYEQYF.

The chain links TRBV18 to TRBJ2-5, with D perhaps TRBD2 (5 bases). The CDR3 spans 16 residues. From germline, CDR1 is KGHSH and CDR2 LQKENI. Trimming removed 2 bases from V and 5 bases from J, with 18 bases in between. CDR3 residues: CASSPNTPGSDETQYF. CDR3 in DNA: TGTGCCAGCTCACCAAACACCCCGGGGAGCGACGAGACCCAGTACTTC.

The CDR3 sequence: CASSRERSEQYF. CDR3 in DNA: TGTGCCAGTAGCCGGGAGAGGAGCGAGCAGTACTTC. This chain connects TRBV19 to TRBJ2-7, with a tentative D call TRBD2 (6 bases). The CDR3 spans 12 residues. Germline V gene lookup returns CDR1 LNHDA and CDR2 SQIVND (reference sequence). V was shortened by 6 bases and J by 6 bases, with 12 bases between the two germline ends.

The chain employs TRBV5-1 and TRBJ2-1; 9 nucleotides line up with TRBD2. CDR3 length equals 15 residues. Germline V gene data show CDR1 as SGHRS and CDR2 as YFSETQ. Trimming took 6 bases from V and 7 from J; bases not matched to a gene: 11. This chain's CDR3 is CASKLAGGPRNEQFF. The CDR3 DNA reads as TGCGCCAGCAAATTGGCGGGAGGGCCGCGGAATGAGCAGTTCTTC. The whole variable domain, filled in from reference TRBV5-1 and TRBJ2-1, reads KAGVTQTPRYLIKTRGQQVTLSCSPISGHRSVSWYQQTPGQGLQFLFEYFSETQRNKGNFPGRFSGRQFSNSRSEMNVSTLELGDSALYLCASKLAGGPRNEQFFGPGTRLTVL.

The chain is built from TRBV14 and TRBJ1-6; TRBD1 agrees at 8 bases. Per germline, CDR1 SGHDN and CDR2 FVKESK. After removal of 3 bases from V and 6 bases from J, the junction contained 4 bases not matched to a gene. The CDR3 runs to 15 residues. The CDR3 DNA follows: TGTGCCAGCAGCCAGCAGACAGGGGTTAATTCACCCCTCCACTTT. Its protein is CASSQQTGVNSPLHF.

The chain joins TRBV7-9 to TRBJ1-6; tentatively, D is TRBD1 (6 bases). The germline gives CDR1 SEHNR, CDR2 FQNEAQ (reference sequence). V dropped 4 bases and J dropped 7 bases, with 11 bases sitting between them. The CDR3 has 14 residues. CDR3 bases: TGTGCCAGCAGCTCGCAGGGGACCAATTCACCCCTCCACTTT. This encodes CASSSQGTNSPLHF.

The CDR3 DNA is TGTGCCAGCACCCCCTTGATCGGACAAGGTCTTGAAAAACTGTTTTTT. Translation: CASTPLIGQGLEKLFF. This sequence joins TRBV4-2 and TRBJ1-4, with a tentative D call TRBD1 (5 bases). V shed 7 bases and J shed 7 bases, with 22 bases lying between them. The CDR3 totals 16 residues. Germline V gene lookup returns CDR1 LGHNA and CDR2 YNFKEQ.

The chain combines TRBV3-1 (or the pseudogene TRBV3-2) with TRBJ2-1, with D perhaps TRBD1 (5 bases). Between the trimmed V and J ends, which lost 1 base and 7 bases, there was a span of 11 bases. The CDR3 is 14 amino acids. CDR1 is LGHDT, CDR2 YNNKEL, per germline (reference sequence). The CDR3 here is CASSQVDSVNEQFF. CDR3 nucleotides: TGTGCCAGCAGCCAAGTCGACAGCGTAAATGAGCAGTTCTTC.

This rearrangement joins TRBV6-6 to TRBJ1-2; possibly TRBD1 for D (5 bases). This CDR3 comprises 17 residues. V lost 5 bases to trimming and J lost 5 bases, with 24 bases between them. Germline CDR1 is MNHNY and CDR2 is SVGAGI (reference sequence). In DNA form, the CDR3 reads TGTGCCAGCAGTCGCGATAGGGCAGCAACAGGTTTATATGGCTACACCTTC. It codes for CASSRDRAATGLYGYTF.

This rearrangement joins TRBV4-1 to TRBJ1-2; 7 bases fit TRBD1. The CDR3 consists of 13 residues. Germline assignment: CDR1 MGHRA and CDR2 YSYEKL. V gave up 5 bases and J gave up 5 bases; unmatched junction bases: 5. The CDR3 protein is CASSSRQGYGYTF. The CDR3 DNA reads TGCGCCAGCAGCTCCCGACAGGGATATGGCTACACCTTC.

The gene calls are TRBV27 and TRBJ1-3; TRBD1 matches at 7 bases. V was pared by 5 bases and J by 3 bases, with 4 bases of the junction left unmatched. Germline values: CDR1 MNHEY, CDR2 SMNVEV (reference sequence). This CDR3 spans 14 amino acids. The CDR3 reads CASSPRTGGNTIYF. The CDR3 DNA reads TGTGCCAGCAGTCCACGGACAGGTGGAAACACCATATATTTT.

J is TRBJ2-5 and V is TRBV4-3; D is unresolved. Trimming took off 4 bases at V and 3 bases at J, with 12 bases between the two ends. CDR1 is LGHNA, CDR2 YSLEER, per germline. This CDR3 is 14 amino acids long. The CDR3 bases are TGCGCCAGCAGCCCTACATTGACTGAAGAGACCCAGTACTTC. Its protein product is CASSPTLTEETQYF.

The genes are TRBV6-2 or TRBV6-3 and TRBJ1-6; maybe TRBD1 (5 bases). CDR1 is MNHEY and CDR2 is SVGEGT in the germline V gene. The CDR3 is 17 amino acids. V lost 5 bases, J lost 4 bases, and 18 bases lay in between. The CDR3 reads CASSHRRQPLYNSPLHF. CDR3 nucleotide sequence: TGTGCCAGCAGTCACCGGAGACAGCCTCTGTATAATTCACCCCTCCACTTT.

The CDR3 DNA sequence: TGTGCCAGCAGTTACGCGGGGGGAGGGCTCACAGATACGCAGTATTTT. Amino acids: CASSYAGGGLTDTQYF. The chain has TRBV6-2 or TRBV6-3 and TRBJ2-3, with 8 nucleotides matching TRBD2. V shed 2 bases, J shed 2 bases, and the junction held 6 bases outside the gene matches. This CDR3 contains 16 residues. Germline CDR1 reads MNHEY; CDR2 reads SVGEGT.

The chain couples TRBV18 to TRBJ1-6, with TRBD1 matching 8 bases. The CDR3 covers 13 residues. Germline V gene sequence: CDR1 KGHSH, CDR2 LQKENI. The J segment lost 8 bases and the V segment lost 8 bases, leaving 5 bases of the junction unmatched. Here the CDR3 DNA reads TGTGCCAGCCTACAGGGGGTGGATTCACCCCTCCACTTT. Its translation is CASLQGVDSPLHF.

The chain carries TRBV12-3 or TRBV12-4 and TRBJ2-2, with D hard to call. V lost 10 bases, J lost 5 bases, and 14 bases lay in between. This CDR3 comprises 13 residues. CDR3 DNA: TGTGCCACCAAACCCGTGGCAACCGGGGAGCTGTTTTTT. Its translation: CATKPVATGELFF.

The chain links TRBV4-2 to TRBJ1-3; TRBD1 matches 8 bases. J gave up 2 bases and V 1 base, and 1 base lay outside the gene matches. The CDR3 consists of 15 residues. From germline, CDR1 is LGHNA and CDR2 YNFKEQ. CDR3 nucleotides: TGTGCCAGCAGCCAAGTACAGGGGGCTGGAAACACCATATATTTT. Translation gives CASSQVQGAGNTIYF.

The genes are TRBV30 and TRBJ1-2; D is ambiguous. This CDR3 is built from 11 residues. The V gene's germline CDR1 is GTSNPN and CDR2 SVGIG (reference sequence). V was trimmed by 5 bases and J by 7 bases, leaving 11 bases between them. The CDR3 loop reads CAWSPGGGYTF. The CDR3 coding sequence is TGTGCCTGGTCCCCTGGAGGTGGCTACACCTTC.

The rearrangement joins TRBV19 to TRBJ2-7, with a weak D call TRBD1 (6 bases). This CDR3 has 14 amino acids. The germline V gene encodes CDR1 LNHDA and CDR2 SQIVND (reference sequence). Trimming took 5 bases from V and 2 from J, leaving 13 bases between them. Here the CDR3 reads CASSPTGIAYEQYF. The CDR3 DNA reads TGTGCCAGTAGTCCTACAGGGATTGCCTACGAGCAGTACTTC.

V gene TRBV5-8 combines with J gene TRBJ2-5; D perhaps matches TRBD2 (6 bases). The germline gives CDR1 SGHTS, CDR2 YDEGEE. This CDR3 contains 15 residues. The V and J ends lost 0 bases and 3 bases respectively, with 12 bases between them. The CDR3 protein is CASSLGRAVEETQYF. DNA of the CDR3: TGTGCCAGCAGCTTGGGGAGGGCAGTTGAAGAGACCCAGTACTTC.

The V gene is TRBV3-1 (or the pseudogene TRBV3-2), the J gene TRBJ1-1; maybe TRBD1 (6 bases). This CDR3 is 14 amino acids long. Trimming cost V 5 bases and J 7 bases, with 17 bases left between them. Germline CDR1 and CDR2: LGHDT and YNNKEL (reference sequence). For the CDR3, the DNA is TGTGCCAGCAGCGCCTCCGGGACAACTGTTGAAGCTTTCTTT. Amino acids: CASSASGTTVEAFF.

This clone showed up just once. The chain carries TRBV30 and TRBJ1-1; 7 nucleotides match TRBD1. CDR1 is GTSNPN, CDR2 SVGIG, per germline (reference sequence). There are 13 residues in the CDR3. V shed 4 bases and J 0 bases; nucleotides not matched to a gene: 2. CDR3: CAWTGQMNTEAFF. The CDR3 DNA reads TGTGCCTGGACGGGACAGATGAACACTGAAGCTTTCTTT. Supplemented by reference TRBV30 and TRBJ1-1, the full variable domain reads SQTIHQWPATLVQPVGSPLSLECTVEGTSNPNLYWYRQAAGRGLQLLFYSVGIGQISSEVPQNLSASRPQDRQFILSSKKLLLSDSGFYLCAWTGQMNTEAFFGQGTRLTVV.

J is TRBJ2-1 and V is TRBV27, with TRBD2 identical over 12 bases. Germline CDR1 reads MNHEY; CDR2 reads SMNVEV (reference sequence). The V and J ends lost 6 bases and 4 bases, in that order; junction bases with no gene match: 7. The length of the CDR3 is 16 residues. The CDR3 is CASSPGLAGLYNEQFF. The CDR3 DNA follows: TGTGCCAGCAGCCCAGGACTAGCGGGACTATACAATGAGCAGTTCTTC.

This chain links TRBV7-2 with TRBJ2-2, with D possibly matching TRBD1 (6 bases). CDR1 is SGHTA and CDR2 is FQGNSA in the germline V gene. Trimming removed 4 bases from V and 6 bases from J, with 12 bases in between. This CDR3 region has 14 residues. Here the CDR3 reads CASSSQGWAGELFF. DNA for the CDR3: TGTGCCAGCAGCTCCCAGGGGTGGGCCGGGGAGCTGTTTTTT. Looking up the rest from reference TRBV7-2 and TRBJ2-2 gives the full variable domain: GAGVSQSPSNKVTEKGKDVELRCDPISGHTALYWYRQSLGQGLEFLIYFQGNSAPDKSGLPSDRFSAERTGGSVSTLTIQRTQQEDSAVYLCASSSQGWAGELFFGEGSRLTVL.

The chain joins TRBV27 to TRBJ1-5; D remains unclear. V lost 5 bases and J 0 bases, leaving 8 bases between the germline ends. In germline, CDR1 is MNHEY, CDR2 SMNVEV (reference sequence). The CDR3 runs 14 residues. The chain's CDR3 is CASSPSDSNQPQHF. Here the CDR3 DNA reads TGTGCCAGCAGTCCCAGCGATAGCAATCAGCCCCAGCATTTT.

This clone has only one observation. The chain links TRBV12-3 or TRBV12-4 to TRBJ1-5; a possible D gene is TRBD1 (6 bases). Trimming took off 6 bases at V and 2 bases at J, with 8 bases between the two ends. The CDR3 spans 13 residues. The CDR3 sequence: CASSSGGNQPQHF. CDR3 bases: TGTGCCAGCAGCTCAGGGGGCAATCAGCCCCAGCATTTT.

J is TRBJ1-1 and V is TRBV7-2; D call uncertain. This CDR3 comprises 12 residues. The V end was cut by 5 bases, the J end by 5 bases, with 9 bases between. Germline CDR1 is SGHTA and CDR2 is FQGNSA. The chain's CDR3 is CASSTDWTEAFF. The CDR3 DNA sequence: TGTGCCAGCAGCACGGACTGGACTGAAGCTTTCTTT. Looking up the rest from reference TRBV7-2 and TRBJ1-1 gives the full variable domain: GAGVSQSPSNKVTEKGKDVELRCDPISGHTALYWYRQSLGQGLEFLIYFQGNSAPDKSGLPSDRFSAERTGGSVSTLTIQRTQQEDSAVYLCASSTDWTEAFFGQGTRLTVV.